Detailed here is one T cell receptor (beta chain). Its target antigen remains unknown. Within one base of it there is no much larger clone, and no base qualities were kept. Another Seattle source contributed samples from volunteer blood donors who had recovered from COVID-19. Collaborating institutions collected whole blood in K2EDTA tubes following their own protocols. Collaborator samples were shipped for TCRbeta analysis as frozen whole blood, isolated PBMCs, or DNA extracted from either sample type. Per the germline V gene, SNHLY is the CDR1 and FYNNEI is the CDR2. V was cut back by 5 bases and J by 6 bases, leaving a gap of 13 bases between them. The CDR3 sequence holds 14 residues, the cysteine and phenylalanine included. Only CDR3 DNA is held: 42 bases, read in frame from base 1. This entry is derived from a study of blood T cell repertoires in COVID-19 (dated by TCRdb to about 2020). The study in broad terms: Collaborator samples came from the United States, Italy and Spain and covered acute and convalescent phases of COVID-19. The prospective study material was composed of cDNA or gDNA derived from T cells, B-cell-depleted T cells, or PBMCs. Subjects who had been exposed to COVID-19, were actively infected with it, or had recovered from it provided the deeply sampled blood TCRbeta repertoires that made up the dataset. The repertoires were released in a freely available public database intended as a resource for research on the immune response to SARS-CoV-2. Samples came from the ongoing ImmuneRACE study (first 160 participants) plus 1,254 subjects from 6 global collaborators. A de-identified subject ID, COVID-19 status, age in years and sex were almost always included in the sample metadata. Where available, HLA class I and class II types were obtained from metadata supplied by the sample provider rather than from assay-based typing. The research as a whole found: The amount of clinical and demographic metadata varied by source and participant and was provided uncurated.

TCRbeta CDR3 regions were amplified from genomic DNA by means of the immunoSEQ Assay, a bias-controlled multiplex PCR. From the authors' description of their analysis: The number of nucleated cells in each sample was estimated by amplification of reference gene primers within the assay. Sequence reads were collapsed and filtered to measure the absolute abundance of every unique TCRbeta CDR3 rearrangement. For each sample, productive Simpson clonality was calculated as the square root of Simpson's diversity index over productive rearrangements. The clones in this table, taken by TCRdb from immuneACCESS, are in-frame only. Not every clone is retained; where verified, under half of the shortfall comes from an unresolved V gene, and the cause of the rest is unknown. The DNA gave D and trimming, while V, J and clone size come from that table. In all, the sample holds under 300,000 clones, and about 88% of those were seen once. The top ten constitute 2.1% of the sample.

Sequencing was carried out using peripheral blood. The sequence links TRBV2 to TRBJ2-2; the D gene is perhaps TRBD1, from 6 matching bases. The receptor comes from a woman aged 40 to 55 who had recovered from COVID-19. The CDR3 corresponds to CASSLQGWAGELFF. In nucleotides, the sequence is TGTGCCAGCAGTTTACAGGGTTGGGCCGGGGAGCTGTTTTTT.